This TCR beta chain is drawn from a study of identical twins. MiXCR, run by TCRdb on the 5' RACE reads, gives a single entry per CDR3 protein. The table records approximately 890,000 distinct CDR3 sequences, 9% to 15% of them present only once. This clonotype was recorded at least ten times. The CDR3 sequence is 15 residues long. Germline loops: CDR1 SGHRS, CDR2 YFSETQ. Trimming cost V 0 bases and J 4 bases, with 10 bases left between them. The same data also contributed to another study, on yellow fever vaccine responses in identical twins.

This sequence was found in a woman between 18 and 30 years old in good health. The sample was PBMCs. The chain joins TRBV5-1 to TRBJ2-2, with D unclear. CDR3 residues: CASSLGVTSTGELFF. The CDR3 nucleotides read TGCGCCAGCAGCTTGGGCGTGACTTCCACCGGGGAGCTGTTTTTT.